The 29 T cell receptor beta chains below come from one sample, sequenced in a study of blood T cell repertoires in COVID-19. TCRdb's table, derived via immunoSEQ multiplex PCR, lists solely in-frame clones and lacks some. Of more than 45,000 clones listed, 87% are singletons. Material: peripheral blood. Receptors were obtained from a human donor with active COVID-19. The donor label of this sample is uncertain.

In its sample, this clone was seen a few times. In the same sample, other DNA sequences code for this CDR3. The rearrangement joins TRBV9 to TRBJ2-3, with 7 bases identical to TRBD2. The CDR3 is 16 residues long. Per the germline V gene, CDR1 is SGDLS and CDR2 is YYNGEE. The J segment lost 3 bases and the V segment lost 0 bases, leaving 7 bases of the junction unmatched. In DNA, the CDR3 is TGTGCCAGCAGCGTAGATAACGGGGGGACGACAGATACGCAGTATTTT. It is translated as CASSVDNGGTTDTQYF.

This clone appeared once. The chain's CDR3 is CATETGDAIYNEQFF. The CDR3 DNA reads as TGTGCCACAGAGACAGGGGACGCGATCTACAATGAGCAGTTCTTC. V is TRBV24-1 and J is TRBJ2-1, with 8 bases fitting TRBD1. Germline assignment: CDR1 KGHDR and CDR2 SFDVKD. Germline trimming cut 10 bases from V and 3 bases from J; bases unmatched to any gene: 10. The CDR3 totals 15 residues.

The chain uses TRBV5-8 and TRBJ1-5; tentative D call: TRBD1 (5 bases). Looked up from germline, CDR1 is SGHTS and CDR2 is YDEGEE. Trimming pared 2 bases from V and 4 bases from J, leaving 7 bases between. The CDR3 covers 13 residues. This CDR3 is CASSFDSNQPQHF. CDR3 DNA: TGTGCCAGCAGCTTTGACAGTAATCAGCCCCAGCATTTT.

The chain links TRBV6-5 to TRBJ2-3; no clear D. Trimming shortened V by 7 bases and J by 3 bases, and 11 bases separated the two germline ends. The CDR3 has 13 amino acids. Germline loops: CDR1 MNHEY, CDR2 SVGAGI. CDR3 nucleotides: TGTGCCAGCAACATCGGCGGTACAGATACGCAGTATTTT. Protein product: CASNIGGTDTQYF.

V usage is TRBV25-1 and J usage is TRBJ1-2; TRBD1 might be the D (6 bases). Germline V gives CDR1 MGHDK, CDR2 SYGVNS. Trimming removed 2 bases at V and 5 bases at J, with 12 bases between. There are 14 residues in the CDR3. The CDR3 sequence: CASSELGGRYGYTF. CDR3 coding DNA: TGTGCCAGCAGTGAACTAGGGGGAAGGTATGGCTACACCTTC.

The chain links TRBV7-2 to TRBJ1-6; 10 positions match TRBD1. Germline CDR1 and CDR2: SGHTA and FQGNSA. The CDR3 consists of 15 residues. The junction had 4 bases not matched to a gene; V was cut back by 4 bases and J by 7 bases. The CDR3 DNA follows: TGTGCCAGCAGCTACCGGACAGGGGGGAATTCACCCCTCCACTTT. Its protein product is CASSYRTGGNSPLHF.

The chain employs TRBV18 and TRBJ1-5; D remains unclear. The CDR3 extends over 15 amino acids. Deletions cut 3 bases from V and 0 bases from J, with 9 bases between. From germline, CDR1 is KGHSH and CDR2 LQKENI. Here the CDR3 DNA reads TGTGCCAGCTCACCCTCAGGATTTAGCAATCAGCCCCAGCATTTT. Residues: CASSPSGFSNQPQHF. The whole variable domain, filled in from reference TRBV18 and TRBJ1-5, reads NAGVMQNPRHLVRRRGQEARLRCSPMKGHSHVYWYRQLPEEGLKFMVYLQKENIIDESGMPKERFSAEFPKEGPSILRIQQVVRGDSAAYFCASSPSGFSNQPQHFGDGTRLSIL.

In this sample, this clone turned up a few times. The chain has TRBV27 and TRBJ1-1; 7 nucleotides align to TRBD1. The CDR3 is made up of 13 amino acids. Trimming removed 10 bases from V and 11 bases from J; junction bases left unmatched: 16. Germline V gives CDR1 MNHEY, CDR2 SMNVEV (reference sequence). The CDR3 coding sequence is TGTGCCACCTGGCGGACAGGAGCCTTAGGCGCTTTCTTT. Its protein product is CATWRTGALGAFF.

V gene TRBV5-6 combines with J gene TRBJ2-7; D possibly corresponds to TRBD1 (5 bases). Trimming removed 3 bases from V and 0 bases from J, with 10 bases in between. Germline V gene data show CDR1 as SGHDT and CDR2 as YYEEEE. The CDR3 sequence is 14 residues long. This chain's CDR3 is CASSWAGNSYEQYF. The CDR3 DNA is TGTGCCAGCAGCTGGGCAGGGAACTCCTACGAGCAGTACTTC.

The sample holds one count of this clone. The chain uses TRBV5-1 and TRBJ1-3; 7 positions match TRBD1. The CDR3 loop spans 15 amino acids. CDR1 is SGHRS, CDR2 YFSETQ, per germline. With V trimmed by 4 bases and J by 0 bases, 4 bases remained unmatched. The CDR3 sequence is CASSPGQASGNTIYF. In nucleotides, the CDR3 is TGCGCCAGCAGCCCCGGACAGGCCTCTGGAAACACCATATATTTT.

The chain carries TRBV12-3 or TRBV12-4 and TRBJ1-1; unclear D gene. The CDR3 is 13 residues long. V lost 3 bases and J lost 1, with 6 bases in between. In nucleotides, the CDR3 is TGTGCCAGCAGTTTCGTCAGGAACACTGAAGCTTTCTTT. It specifies CASSFVRNTEAFF.

J is TRBJ1-4 and V is TRBV9; 8 bases match TRBD1. In germline, CDR1 is SGDLS, CDR2 YYNGEE. After removal of 3 bases from V and 6 bases from J, the junction contained 1 base not matched to a gene. The CDR3 covers 13 residues. CDR3 sequence reads: CASSGTGHEKLFF. CDR3 DNA: TGTGCCAGCAGCGGGACAGGGCATGAAAAACTGTTTTTT.

CDR3 in amino acids: CASKRTGGSNTEAFF. Here the CDR3 DNA reads TGCGCCAGCAAACGGACAGGGGGGTCGAACACTGAAGCTTTCTTT. V gene TRBV5-1 combines with J gene TRBJ1-1, with 10 bases matching TRBD1. Trimming at V came to 6 bases and at J to 1 base, leaving 6 bases not matched to a gene. Germline V gives CDR1 SGHRS, CDR2 YFSETQ. There are 15 residues in the CDR3.

The chain employs TRBV6-2 or TRBV6-3 and TRBJ1-6, with 9 bases fitting TRBD1. The V and J ends lost 4 bases and 6 bases, in that order; junction bases with no gene match: 10. CDR1 and CDR2 (germline): MNHEY, SVGEGT. The CDR3 is made up of 17 amino acids. The CDR3 nucleotides read TGTGCCAGCAGTTTTGCCCCGGGACAGGGCAGTAATTCACCCCTCCACTTT. This codes for CASSFAPGQGSNSPLHF.

In the case of this clone: One end of the junction does not line up with germline, which may come from a read error. The rearrangement joins TRBV15 to TRBJ2-3, with D perhaps matching TRBD2 (6 bases). The CDR3 spans 13 residues. CDR1 and CDR2 (germline): LNHNV, YYDKDF (reference sequence). Here the CDR3 DNA reads TGTGCCACCAGCAGAGGTGGGACTCCTTACCCGTTTTTT. Its protein product is CATSRGGTPYPFF.

The chain uses TRBV7-3 and TRBJ1-2; 9 nucleotides align to TRBD1. This CDR3 is built from 16 residues. Trimming removed 6 bases from V and 9 bases from J; junction bases left unmatched: 17. The germline gives CDR1 SGHTA, CDR2 FQGTGA. CDR3 DNA sequence: TGTGCCAGCAGTCCAAGATTGTGGGACAGGGATTTTAGCTACACCTTC. Residues: CASSPRLWDRDFSYTF.

J is TRBJ2-3 and V is TRBV6-6; 10 nucleotides align to TRBD1. CDR1 is MNHNY, CDR2 SVGAGI, per germline (reference sequence). V lost 7 bases to trimming and J lost 3 bases; unmatched junction nucleotides: 7. The CDR3 is made up of 15 amino acids. The CDR3 DNA reads as TGTGCCAGCATAGAAAGACAGGGGGCAACAGATACGCAGTATTTT. It specifies CASIERQGATDTQYF.

This chain's CDR3 is CASSSPTWTNEKLFF. As DNA, the CDR3 is TGTGCCAGCAGTTCGCCGACTTGGACTAATGAAAAACTGTTTTTT. The chain uses TRBV28 and TRBJ1-4; D gene ambiguous. From germline, CDR1 is MDHEN and CDR2 SYDVKM. CDR3 length: 15 amino acids. Between the trimmed V and J ends, which lost 4 bases and 2 bases, there was a span of 11 bases.

V is TRBV5-4 and J is TRBJ2-4, with TRBD2 identical over 11 bases. CDR1 is SGHNT, CDR2 YYREEE, per germline (reference sequence). The CDR3 is 14 amino acids. After removal of 5 bases from V and 8 bases from J, the junction contained 6 bases not matched to a gene. CDR3 nucleotide sequence: TGTGCCAGCAGTTTAGCGGGGGGGTTTGACATTCAGTACTTC. It codes for CASSLAGGFDIQYF. Complete variable domain (other parts from reference TRBV5-4 and TRBJ2-4): ETGVTQSPTHLIKTRGQQVTLRCSSQSGHNTVSWYQQALGQGPQFIFQYYREEENGRGNFPPRFSGLQFPNYSSELNVNALELDDSALYLCASSLAGGFDIQYFGAGTRLSVL.

This clone appeared a single time. This rearrangement joins TRBV3-1 (or the pseudogene TRBV3-2) to TRBJ1-2; maybe TRBD1 (6 bases). The length of the CDR3 is 18 residues. From germline, CDR1 is LGHDT and CDR2 YNNKEL (reference sequence). The V gene lost 3 bases and the J gene lost 4 bases, with 24 bases spanning the gap. The CDR3 sequence is CASSHGREDSQRPYGYTF. In nucleotides, the CDR3 is TGTGCCAGCAGCCATGGGAGGGAGGACAGCCAGCGACCCTATGGCTACACCTTC.

Only one count was recorded for this clone. The rearrangement uses TRBV19 and TRBJ2-1; 12 nucleotides line up with TRBD2. The germline gives CDR1 LNHDA, CDR2 SQIVND (reference sequence). This CDR3 has 18 amino acids. V gave up 3 bases and J gave up 1 base; unmatched junction bases: 7. CDR3 in amino acids: CASSITRTSGISYNEQFF. Written as DNA, the CDR3 is TGTGCCAGTAGTATTACCCGGACTAGCGGGATTTCCTACAATGAGCAGTTCTTC.

The V gene is TRBV24-1, the J gene TRBJ2-3; 9 positions match TRBD1. The CDR3 is made up of 16 amino acids. Germline V gene data show CDR1 as KGHDR and CDR2 as SFDVKD. V was clipped by 3 bases and J by 2 bases; unmatched bases: 5. The CDR3 DNA reads as TGTGCCACCAGTGATCGTGGACAGGGGATCACAGATACGCAGTATTTT. Encoded protein: CATSDRGQGITDTQYF.

This sequence joins TRBV7-8 and TRBJ1-1, with D possibly matching TRBD1 (5 bases). This CDR3 spans 14 amino acids. Trimming pared 3 bases from V and 10 bases from J, leaving 18 bases between. The germline gives CDR1 SGHVS, CDR2 FQNEAQ. CDR3 DNA sequence: TGTGCCAGCAGCTTCGAAAGGGACTCCGGAGGAGCTTTCTTT. Encoded protein: CASSFERDSGGAFF.

This clone appeared a single time. The chain joins TRBV6-5 to TRBJ1-3; D gene uncertain. The length of the CDR3 is 14 residues. From germline, CDR1 is MNHEY and CDR2 SVGAGI. Trimming took off 2 bases at V and 0 bases at J, with 5 bases between the two ends. The CDR3 reads CASSYGDSGNTIYF. The CDR3 region has the DNA TGTGCCAGCAGTTACGGAGACTCTGGAAACACCATATATTTT.

This chain joins TRBV4-1 and TRBJ2-5; 7 nucleotides line up with TRBD1. CDR3 size: 15 residues. The ends lost 0 bases at V and 10 bases at J; junction bases unmatched: 11. Germline V CDR1 and CDR2: MGHRA, YSYEKL. CDR3 coding DNA: TGCGCCAGCAGCCAAGATTTCCAGGGGGATGGTGACCAGTACTTC. As protein: CASSQDFQGDGDQYF.

This clone was observed once. The chain uses TRBV10-3 and TRBJ2-1; TRBD1 might be the D (5 bases). CDR3 length: 13 amino acids. The germline gives CDR1 ENHRY, CDR2 SYGVKD. Trimming stripped 7 bases from V and 8 bases from J, with 15 bases between. The chain's CDR3 is CAITGRAIDEQFF. The CDR3 DNA sequence: TGTGCCATCACAGGCAGGGCGATCGATGAGCAGTTCTTC.

This chain connects TRBV6-1 to TRBJ1-6, with D possibly matching TRBD1 (5 bases). In germline, CDR1 is MNHNS, CDR2 SASEGT. Trimming took 4 bases from V and 0 from J, leaving 13 bases between them. CDR3 size: 17 residues. The CDR3 region is CASSADGDFSYNSPLHF. The CDR3, as DNA: TGTGCCAGCAGTGCCGACGGGGACTTCTCCTATAATTCACCCCTCCACTTT.

The chain has TRBV29-1 and TRBJ1-6, with D possibly being TRBD1 (5 bases). Germline CDR1 reads SQVTM; CDR2 reads ANQGSEA. The CDR3 extends over 13 amino acids. The germline V and J ends were trimmed by 7 bases and 5 bases, with 12 bases remaining between them. CDR3 loop: CSASWGDNSPLHF. CDR3 coding DNA: TGCAGCGCGTCGTGGGGGGATAATTCACCCCTCCACTTT.

The rearrangement links TRBV19 to TRBJ2-3; tentative D call: TRBD1 (5 bases). The CDR3 totals 19 residues. Trimming removed 1 base at V and 1 base at J, with 21 bases between. The germline V gene encodes CDR1 LNHDA and CDR2 SQIVND (reference sequence). The CDR3 spells CASSIGRVKRKQGTDTQYF. The CDR3, as DNA: TGTGCCAGTAGTATAGGCAGGGTTAAGAGGAAGCAGGGCACAGATACGCAGTATTTT.